This TCR beta chain derives from a study of blood T cell repertoires in COVID-19. The CDR3 covers 13 residues. The germline V and J ends were trimmed by 2 bases and 7 bases, with 11 bases remaining between them. CDR1 and CDR2 from the germline V gene are SEHNR and FQNEAQ (reference sequence). How the authors handled the data: Estimation of nucleated cell counts relied on the amplification of reference gene primers. TCRdb's table, derived via immunoSEQ multiplex PCR, lists solely in-frame clones and lacks some. The V and J calls and clone size are taken from that table; D and trimming were inferred from the DNA. The data contain about 110,000 clones, around 90% of them seen just once; the ten biggest clones take up roughly 5%.

The genes are TRBV7-9 and TRBJ1-1; D remains ambiguous. This TCR was sampled from a human donor in a cohort sampled during active COVID-19. The sequencing input was peripheral blood. CDR3 DNA sequence: TGTGCCAGCAGCTTAACTCCCCACGTTGAAGCTTTCTTT. Amino acid sequence: CASSLTPHVEAFF.